One sample yielded the 16 T cell receptor beta chains listed below, sequenced in a study of blood T cells in healthy people across ages. A second PCR of roughly 7 to 11 cycles used a sample-barcoded 5' primer and a J-beta primer mix. TCRdb analysed the 5' RACE reads with MiXCR anew, one entry per CDR3 protein. Among some 760,000 distinct CDR3 sequences listed, around a quarter were seen once. These data also featured in a second study, about T cells of mothers and their children.

Sequenced material: blood. These receptors were obtained from a boy aged 5 to 17 in good health.

The J gene is TRBJ2-5, the V gene TRBV6-2 or TRBV6-3; 8 nucleotides agree with TRBD2. The J call may be mistaken, given a closer DNA end match to TRBJ2-1. CDR3 size: 17 residues. CDR1 is MNHEY and CDR2 is SVGEGT in the germline V gene. In DNA, the CDR3 is TGTGCCAGCAGTTACCTGGAGGGTAGCGGGGTTGACAATGAGCAGTTCTTC. As protein: CASSYLEGSGVDNEQFF.

The genes are TRBV29-1 and TRBJ2-2, with no clear D. The CDR3 has 13 amino acids. V gave up 6 bases and J gave up 4 bases, with 12 bases separating them. CDR1 is SQVTM, CDR2 ANQGSEA, per germline. DNA for the CDR3: TGCAGCGTGGATACCGACTTCACCGGGGAGCTGTTTTTT. This sequence encodes CSVDTDFTGELFF.

The chain has TRBV28 and TRBJ2-7; TRBD1 agrees at 10 bases. Trimming took 5 bases from V and 0 from J; bases not matched to a gene: 4. There are 15 residues in the CDR3. Germline assignment: CDR1 MDHEN and CDR2 SYDVKM. CDR3 sequence: CASSRQGANSYEQYF. In nucleotides, the CDR3 is TGTGCCAGCAGTCGACAGGGGGCTAACTCCTACGAGCAGTACTTC.

This clonotype came up many times. V and J are TRBV5-5 and TRBJ1-2, with TRBD1 matching over 8 bases. There are 12 residues in the CDR3. V dropped 3 bases and J dropped 6; count of bases not matched to a gene: 1. Germline lookup yields CDR1 SGHKS and CDR2 YYEKEE (reference sequence). CDR3 residues: CASSSQGDGYTF. CDR3 coding DNA: TGTGCCAGCAGCTCACAGGGGGATGGCTACACCTTC.

With regard to this clonotype: Without the conserved terminal phenylalanine or tryptophan, this CDR3 likely stems from a read error. V usage is TRBV6-2 or TRBV6-3 and J usage is TRBJ1-2; D gene ambiguous. The CDR3 is 14 amino acids. The ends were cut back, 0 bases at V and 4 bases at J, with 9 bases in the middle. In germline, CDR1 is MNHEY, CDR2 SVGEGT. Here the CDR3 DNA reads TGTGCCAGCAGTTACTCGATGTTCAGCTATGGCTACACCTCC. This gives the protein CASSYSMFSYGYTS.

This clonotype has a count of ten or more. The chain uses TRBV5-1 and TRBJ2-7; D remains ambiguous. Trimming took off 3 bases at V and 0 bases at J, with 7 bases between the two ends. In germline, CDR1 is SGHRS, CDR2 YFSETQ. This CDR3 is 13 amino acids long. The CDR3 DNA reads TGCGCCAGCAGCTCGCAGAGCTCCTACGAGCAGTACTTC. Encoded protein: CASSSQSSYEQYF.

The genes are TRBV7-2 and TRBJ2-4; 8 nucleotides line up with TRBD1. Germline loops: CDR1 SGHTA, CDR2 FQGNSA. The CDR3 covers 15 residues. Trimming took 5 bases from V and 3 from J; bases not matched to a gene: 6. CDR3: CASSLQGVGKNIQYF. The CDR3 DNA sequence: TGTGCCAGCAGCCTACAGGGGGTGGGCAAAAACATTCAGTACTTC. The full variable domain, completed using reference TRBV7-2 and TRBJ2-4, is GAGVSQSPSNKVTEKGKDVELRCDPISGHTALYWYRQSLGQGLEFLIYFQGNSAPDKSGLPSDRFSAERTGGSVSTLTIQRTQQEDSAVYLCASSLQGVGKNIQYFGAGTRLSVL.

The chain is built from TRBV7-9 and TRBJ1-4; D uncertain. This CDR3 comprises 13 residues. Germline V gene data show CDR1 as SEHNR and CDR2 as FQNEAQ (reference sequence). Trimming pared 2 bases from V and 6 bases from J, leaving 7 bases between. CDR3 coding DNA: TGTGCCAGCAGCTTATCACCGTATGAAAAACTGTTTTTT. Protein product: CASSLSPYEKLFF.

V and J are TRBV27 and TRBJ2-1, with D maybe TRBD1 (5 bases). CDR1 and CDR2 (germline): MNHEY, SMNVEV (reference sequence). The CDR3 is 15 residues long. V lost 2 bases, J lost 2 bases, and 10 bases lay in between. CDR3 protein: CASSLIQATYNEQFF. As DNA, the CDR3 is TGTGCCAGCAGTTTAATACAGGCGACCTACAATGAGCAGTTCTTC.

The chain couples TRBV6-2 or TRBV6-3 to TRBJ2-6; D perhaps matches TRBD2 (5 bases). The CDR3 totals 16 residues. The V end lost 6 bases, the J end lost 0 bases, and 12 bases lay between the germline ends. The germline CDR1 and CDR2 sequences are MNHEY and SVGEGT. The CDR3, as DNA: TGTGCCAGCAGCCCCGCGGGCGCCTCTGGGGCCAACGTCCTGACTTTC. Translating gives CASSPAGASGANVLTF.

This clonotype was observed a handful of times. The chain carries TRBV7-3 and TRBJ2-3; 8 bases are a match to TRBD1. CDR3 length: 14 residues. Germline CDR1 reads SGHTA; CDR2 reads FQGTGA. Trimming took 4 bases from V and 3 from J; bases not matched to a gene: 3. CDR3 DNA sequence: TGTGCCAGCAGCTCGACAGGGGAAACAGATACGCAGTATTTT. It is translated as CASSSTGETDTQYF. The variable domain in full, with the rest retrieved from reference TRBV7-3 and TRBJ2-3, is GAGVSQTPSNKVTEKGKYVELRCDPISGHTALYWYRQSLGQGPEFLIYFQGTGAADDSGLPNDRFFAVRPEGSVSTLKIQRTERGDSAVYLCASSSTGETDTQYFGPGTRLTVL.

This rearrangement joins TRBV7-3 to TRBJ2-5; the match to TRBD2 covers 8 bases. The J call may be mistaken, given a closer DNA end match to TRBJ2-7. There are 15 residues in the CDR3. The V gene's germline CDR1 is SGHTA and CDR2 FQGTGA. The CDR3 loop reads CASSLEAGARYEQYF. The CDR3 bases are TGTGCCAGCAGCTTAGAAGCGGGAGCACGGTACGAGCAGTACTTC.

This clonotype occurred a few times. The chain recombines TRBV5-1 with TRBJ1-1; D is unclear. The CDR3 is made up of 15 amino acids. V lost 4 bases and J 0 bases, leaving 13 bases between the germline ends. Germline V lookup: CDR1 SGHRS, CDR2 YFSETQ. CDR3 sequence (DNA): TGCGCCAGCAGCCGAGGGTATGGATTGAACACTGAAGCTTTCTTT. Translation: CASSRGYGLNTEAFF.

The V and J genes are TRBV28 and TRBJ2-5; weak D call: TRBD2 (6 bases). CDR3 length: 15 residues. Germline assignment: CDR1 MDHEN and CDR2 SYDVKM. The ends were cut back, 3 bases at V and 2 bases at J, with 13 bases in the middle. This CDR3 reads CASSFTGAKQETQYF. The CDR3 coding sequence is TGTGCCAGCAGTTTTACGGGAGCTAAACAAGAGACCCAGTACTTC.

This chain connects TRBV19 to TRBJ2-5, with TRBD1 matching 9 bases. The last part of the DNA fits TRBJ2-7 better; the J call may be wrong. CDR1 is LNHDA, CDR2 SQIVND, per germline (reference sequence). The CDR3 has 14 amino acids. CDR3: CASSIGTGNHEQYF. The CDR3 DNA sequence: TGTGCCAGTAGTATTGGGACAGGGAACCACGAGCAGTACTTC.

This clonotype was counted a few times. This chain links TRBV7-9 with TRBJ2-5, with TRBD1 as a possible D gene (6 bases). The DNA matches TRBJ2-7 better at its end, which makes the J call doubtful. The CDR3 is 12 amino acids. CDR1 and CDR2 (germline): SEHNR, FQNEAQ (reference sequence). The CDR3 loop reads CASAGVDYEQYF. The CDR3 DNA reads as TGTGCCAGTGCAGGGGTGGACTACGAGCAGTACTTC.